A single sample gave rise to the 8 T cell receptor beta chains below, sequenced in a study of T-cell memory formation after mild COVID-19. Using its own MiXCR run on the 5' RACE reads, TCRdb lists one record per CDR3 protein. The sample has around 450,000 distinct CDR3 sequences; more than 20% are singletons. The sample was PBMCs or a T cell subset sorted from them (not recorded which). These receptors all stem from an adult woman who had mild COVID-19 (a few samples of this study predate the infection). Cell type and time point are not known.

The chain is built from TRBV27 and TRBJ1-1; D is possibly TRBD1 (6 bases). The V end lost 5 bases, the J end lost 2 bases, and 12 bases lay between the germline ends. The CDR3 spans 14 residues. Germline CDR1 reads MNHEY; CDR2 reads SMNVEV (reference sequence). The CDR3 region has the DNA TGTGCCAGCAGTCCAAGACAGGTTAACACTGAAGCTTTCTTT. Translating gives CASSPRQVNTEAFF.

The rearrangement joins TRBV20-1 to TRBJ1-2; D may be TRBD1 (6 bases). Trimming pared 5 bases from V and 4 bases from J, leaving 17 bases between. The germline gives CDR1 DFQATT, CDR2 SNEGSKA (reference sequence). The CDR3 spans 14 residues. The CDR3 here is CSAAPGNRVYGYTF. DNA of the CDR3: TGCAGTGCTGCCCCGGGCAACAGGGTCTATGGCTACACCTTC.

This clonotype was seen a few times. The gene calls are TRBV19 and TRBJ2-7; 7 bases match TRBD1. The CDR3 is 14 amino acids. Germline CDR1 and CDR2: LNHDA and SQIVND (reference sequence). The V segment lost 3 bases and the J segment 3 bases; nucleotides outside the gene matches: 5. CDR3 in amino acids: CASSMGQSYYEQYF. The CDR3 nucleotides are TGTGCCAGTAGTATGGGACAGAGCTACTACGAGCAGTACTTC.

This clonotype has a handful of counts. V gene TRBV7-9 combines with J gene TRBJ2-1, with 11 nucleotides matching TRBD2. CDR3 length: 14 amino acids. CDR1 SEHNR and CDR2 FQNEAQ come from the germline V gene (reference sequence). V gave up 4 bases and J gave up 9 bases; unmatched junction bases: 5. CDR3: CASSSGTSGLEQFF. Written as DNA, the CDR3 is TGTGCCAGCAGCTCCGGGACTAGCGGCCTTGAGCAGTTCTTC.

The rearrangement uses TRBV5-1 and TRBJ2-2; 8 positions agree with TRBD2. V dropped 1 base and J dropped 1; count of bases not matched to a gene: 3. Per germline, CDR1 SGHRS and CDR2 YFSETQ. The CDR3 sequence is 16 residues long. The CDR3 protein is CASSLQLAENTGELFF. The CDR3 DNA sequence: TGCGCCAGCAGCTTGCAACTAGCGGAGAACACCGGGGAGCTGTTTTTT.

This clonotype has more than one count but fewer than ten. The chain combines TRBV7-2 with TRBJ2-3; 7 bases fit TRBD2. Looked up from germline, CDR1 is SGHTA and CDR2 is FQGNSA. CDR3 length: 14 amino acids. Trimming at V came to 3 bases and at J to 7 bases, leaving 7 bases not matched to a gene. CDR3 DNA sequence: TGTGCCAGCAGCTTGGATCCGGGAGGAAATACGCAGTATTTT. This encodes CASSLDPGGNTQYF.

This clonotype showed up just a few times. This rearrangement joins TRBV9 to TRBJ1-2; D might be TRBD1 (5 bases). CDR3 size: 16 residues. The germline V gene has CDR1 SGDLS and CDR2 YYNGEE. Trimming left V 0 bases short and J 3 bases short, with 15 bases between. Here the CDR3 reads CASSVDRSGLDYGYTF. The CDR3 DNA follows: TGTGCCAGCAGCGTAGACCGCTCGGGGCTGGACTATGGCTACACCTTC.

This clonotype was seen a handful of times. The chain is built from TRBV11-3 and TRBJ1-1; D gene ambiguous. CDR3 length equals 15 residues. The germline gives CDR1 SGHNT, CDR2 YENEEA. Trimming shortened V by 4 bases and J by 1 base, and 13 bases separated the two germline ends. The CDR3 is CASSSRGRRNTEAFF. The CDR3 nucleotides are TGTGCCAGCAGCTCCCGCGGCAGAAGGAACACTGAAGCTTTCTTT.